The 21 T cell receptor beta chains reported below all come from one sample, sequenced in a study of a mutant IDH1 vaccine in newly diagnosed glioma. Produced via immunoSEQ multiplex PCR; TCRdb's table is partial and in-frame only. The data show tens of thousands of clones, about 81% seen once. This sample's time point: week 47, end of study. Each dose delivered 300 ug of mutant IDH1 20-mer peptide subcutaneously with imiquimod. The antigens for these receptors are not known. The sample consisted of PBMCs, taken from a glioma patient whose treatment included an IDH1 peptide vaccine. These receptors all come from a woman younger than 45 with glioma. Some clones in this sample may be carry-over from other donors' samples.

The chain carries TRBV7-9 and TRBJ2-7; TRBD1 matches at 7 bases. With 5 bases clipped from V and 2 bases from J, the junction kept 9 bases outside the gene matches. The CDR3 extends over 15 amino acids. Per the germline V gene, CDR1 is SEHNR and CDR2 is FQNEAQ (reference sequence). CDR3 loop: CASSPRTGETYEQYF. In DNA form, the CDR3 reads TGTGCCAGCAGCCCGCGCACAGGGGAGACCTACGAGCAGTACTTC.

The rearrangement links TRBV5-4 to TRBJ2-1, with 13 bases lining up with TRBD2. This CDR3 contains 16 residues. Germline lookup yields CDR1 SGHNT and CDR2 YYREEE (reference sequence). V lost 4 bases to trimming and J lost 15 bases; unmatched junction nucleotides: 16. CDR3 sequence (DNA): TGTGCCAGCAGCAGCCGGACTAGCGGGAGACTCCCACCGTTGTTCTTC. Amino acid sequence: CASSSRTSGRLPPLFF.

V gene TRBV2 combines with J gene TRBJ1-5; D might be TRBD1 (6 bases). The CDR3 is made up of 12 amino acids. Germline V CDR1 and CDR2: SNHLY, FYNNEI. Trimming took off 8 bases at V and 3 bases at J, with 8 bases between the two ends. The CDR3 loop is CASAGDNQPQHF. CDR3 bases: TGTGCCAGCGCAGGGGACAATCAGCCCCAGCATTTT.

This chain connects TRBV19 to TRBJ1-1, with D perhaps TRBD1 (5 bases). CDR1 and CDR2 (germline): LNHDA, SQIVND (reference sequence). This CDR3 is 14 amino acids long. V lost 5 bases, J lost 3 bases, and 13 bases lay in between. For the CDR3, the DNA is TGTGCCAGTAGTCCGATAAGGGGAGACACTGAAGCTTTCTTT. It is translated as CASSPIRGDTEAFF.

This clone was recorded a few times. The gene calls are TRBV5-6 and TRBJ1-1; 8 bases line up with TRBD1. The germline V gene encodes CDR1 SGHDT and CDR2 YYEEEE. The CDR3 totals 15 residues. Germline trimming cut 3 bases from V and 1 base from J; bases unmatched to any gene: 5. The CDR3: CASSSWTGKNTEAFF. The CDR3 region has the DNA TGTGCCAGCAGCTCCTGGACAGGGAAGAACACTGAAGCTTTCTTT.

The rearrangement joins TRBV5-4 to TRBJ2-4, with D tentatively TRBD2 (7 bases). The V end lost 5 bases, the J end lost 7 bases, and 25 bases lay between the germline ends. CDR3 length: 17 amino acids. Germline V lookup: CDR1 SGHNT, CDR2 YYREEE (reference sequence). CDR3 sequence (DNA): TGTGCCAGCAGTACCCGAAGTGAGGGGGGGCGAGGCAACATTCAGTACTTC. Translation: CASSTRSEGGRGNIQYF.

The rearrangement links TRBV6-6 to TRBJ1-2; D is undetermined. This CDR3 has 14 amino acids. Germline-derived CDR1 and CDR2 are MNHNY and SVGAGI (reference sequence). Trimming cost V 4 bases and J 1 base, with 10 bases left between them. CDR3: CASSSLSLNYGYTF. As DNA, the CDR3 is TGTGCCAGCAGTTCCCTGAGCCTTAACTATGGCTACACCTTC.

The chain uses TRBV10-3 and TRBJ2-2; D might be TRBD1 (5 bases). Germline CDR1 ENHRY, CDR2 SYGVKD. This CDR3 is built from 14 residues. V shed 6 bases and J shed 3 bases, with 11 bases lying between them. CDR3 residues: CAIRRKQDTGELFF. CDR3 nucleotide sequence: TGTGCCATCAGGAGAAAACAGGACACCGGGGAGCTGTTTTTT.

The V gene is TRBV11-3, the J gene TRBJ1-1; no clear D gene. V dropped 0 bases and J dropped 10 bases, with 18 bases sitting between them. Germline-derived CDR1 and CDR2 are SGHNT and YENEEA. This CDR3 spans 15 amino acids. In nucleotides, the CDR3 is TGTGCCAGCAGCTTAGATTTTCCGCGGGCAGAAGGAGCTTTCTTT. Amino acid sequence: CASSLDFPRAEGAFF.

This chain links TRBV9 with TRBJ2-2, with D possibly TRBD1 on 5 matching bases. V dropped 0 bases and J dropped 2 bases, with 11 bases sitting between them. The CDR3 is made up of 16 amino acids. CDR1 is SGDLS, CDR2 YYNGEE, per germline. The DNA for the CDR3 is TGTGCCAGCAGCGTAGGGGGCAGGGATAACACCGGGGAGCTGTTTTTT. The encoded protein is CASSVGGRDNTGELFF.

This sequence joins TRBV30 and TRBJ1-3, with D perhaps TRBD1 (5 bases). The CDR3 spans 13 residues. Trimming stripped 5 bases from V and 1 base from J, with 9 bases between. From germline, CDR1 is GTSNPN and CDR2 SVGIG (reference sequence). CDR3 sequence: CAWEQGSGNTIYF. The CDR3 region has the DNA TGTGCCTGGGAGCAGGGATCTGGAAACACCATATATTTT.

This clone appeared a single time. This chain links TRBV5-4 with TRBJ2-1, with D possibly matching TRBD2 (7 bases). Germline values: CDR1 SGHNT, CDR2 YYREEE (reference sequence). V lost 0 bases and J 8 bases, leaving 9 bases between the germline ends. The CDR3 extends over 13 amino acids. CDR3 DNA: TGTGCCAGCAGCTTGGTAGGGGGGGATGAGCAGTTCTTC. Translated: CASSLVGGDEQFF.

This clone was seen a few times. The CDR3 is CSVGGARSQITEAFF. CDR3 nucleotides: TGCAGCGTTGGCGGGGCCCGTTCCCAGATCACTGAAGCTTTCTTT. This chain joins TRBV29-1 and TRBJ1-1; a possible D gene is TRBD1 (5 bases). CDR3 length: 15 residues. Germline V CDR1 and CDR2: SQVTM, ANQGSEA. V was trimmed by 4 bases and J by 4 bases, leaving 19 bases between them. The variable domain in full, with the rest retrieved from reference TRBV29-1 and TRBJ1-1, is SAVISQKPSRDICQRGTSLTIQCQVDSQVTMMFWYRQQPGQSLTLIATANQGSEATYESGFVIDKFPISRPNLTFSTLTVSNMSPEDSSIYLCSVGGARSQITEAFFGQGTRLTVV.

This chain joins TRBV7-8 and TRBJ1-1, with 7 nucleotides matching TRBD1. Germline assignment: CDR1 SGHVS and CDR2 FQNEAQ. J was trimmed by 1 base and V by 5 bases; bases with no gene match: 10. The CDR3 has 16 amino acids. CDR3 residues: CASSPDTGVENTEAFF. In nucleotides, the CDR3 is TGTGCCAGCAGCCCAGATACAGGGGTTGAGAACACTGAAGCTTTCTTT.

The CDR3 region is CASSSPTGPRVGETQYF. In DNA, the CDR3 is TGTGCCAGCAGCTCACCCACGGGACCTAGAGTTGGGGAGACCCAGTACTTC. This chain joins TRBV5-4 and TRBJ2-5, with D perhaps matching TRBD1 or TRBD2 (5 bases each). CDR1 SGHNT and CDR2 YYREEE come from the germline V gene (reference sequence). Trimming pared 3 bases from V and 5 bases from J, leaving 23 bases between. This CDR3 is 17 amino acids long.

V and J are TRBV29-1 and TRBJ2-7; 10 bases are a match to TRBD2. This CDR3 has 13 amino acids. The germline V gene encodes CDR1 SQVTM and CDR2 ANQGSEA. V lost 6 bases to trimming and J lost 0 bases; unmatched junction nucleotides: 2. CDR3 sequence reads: CSVRTSGSYEQYF. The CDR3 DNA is TGCAGCGTCCGGACTAGCGGCTCCTACGAGCAGTACTTC.

The CDR3 DNA reads TGTGCCAGCAGCCAAGATTCCGGAATCTATGGCTACACCTTC. Its translation: CASSQDSGIYGYTF. The J gene is TRBJ1-2, the V gene TRBV4-2; D gene uncertain. V lost 0 bases to trimming and J lost 4 bases, with 9 bases between them. Germline-derived CDR1 and CDR2 are LGHNA and YNFKEQ. The CDR3 consists of 14 residues.

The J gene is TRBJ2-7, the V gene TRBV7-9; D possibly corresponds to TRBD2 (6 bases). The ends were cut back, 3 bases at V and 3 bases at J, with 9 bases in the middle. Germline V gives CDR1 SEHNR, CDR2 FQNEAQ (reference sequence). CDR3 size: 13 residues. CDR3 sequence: CASSLSGSYEQYF. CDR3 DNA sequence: TGTGCCAGCAGCTTGTCCGGGAGCTACGAGCAGTACTTC.

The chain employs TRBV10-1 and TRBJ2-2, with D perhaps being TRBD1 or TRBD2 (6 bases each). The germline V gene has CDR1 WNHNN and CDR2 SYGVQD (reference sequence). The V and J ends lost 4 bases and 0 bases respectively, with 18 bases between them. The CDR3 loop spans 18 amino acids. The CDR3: CASSAAWGATSNTGELFF. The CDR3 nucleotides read TGCGCCAGCAGTGCCGCCTGGGGGGCCACTTCGAACACCGGGGAGCTGTTTTTT.

CDR3 sequence (DNA): TGTGCCAGCAGTTCGCCTTCTAGATCCCAGTACTTC. This codes for CASSSPSRSQYF. The chain employs TRBV27 and TRBJ2-5; D remains unclear. This CDR3 is built from 12 residues. The V gene lost 4 bases and the J gene lost 9 bases, with 12 bases spanning the gap. Germline V CDR1 and CDR2: MNHEY, SMNVEV (reference sequence).

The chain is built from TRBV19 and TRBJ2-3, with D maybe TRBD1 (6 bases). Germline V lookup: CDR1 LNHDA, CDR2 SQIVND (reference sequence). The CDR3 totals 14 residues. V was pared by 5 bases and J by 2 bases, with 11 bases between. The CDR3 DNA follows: TGTGCCAGTAGTTCCGGACAGATCACAGATACGCAGTATTTT. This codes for CASSSGQITDTQYF.